These 5 T cell receptor beta chains were all obtained from the same sample, sequenced in a study of cytomegalovirus exposure and HLA in healthy donors. It was with 60 Vbeta and 13 Jbeta primers that the PCR ran. Only in-frame clones appear in the TCRdb table, and some are missing; sequencing was by immunoSEQ multiplex PCR. The top ten hold approximately 1.6% of the sample, which has some 130,000 clones, 65% to 85% seen once. The sequencing input was PBMCs. Source of these receptors: a woman aged 18-35 years in good health and CMV-seronegative.

The rearrangement uses TRBV9 and TRBJ1-6; D gene uncertain. The germline V gene encodes CDR1 SGDLS and CDR2 YYNGEE. The length of the CDR3 is 14 residues. Deletions cut 0 bases from V and 6 bases from J, with 7 bases between. CDR3 protein: CASSVVRGNSPLHF. CDR3 nucleotide sequence: TGTGCCAGCAGCGTAGTCAGAGGTAATTCACCCCTCCACTTT.

The V call is TRBV7-6, the J call TRBJ1-2, with D possibly matching TRBD1 (5 bases). Trimming took off 4 bases at V and 8 bases at J, with 23 bases between the two ends. The V gene's germline CDR1 is SGHVS and CDR2 FNYEAQ. This CDR3 is 16 amino acids long. CDR3 residues: CASSSPRGTHDGGYTF. CDR3 sequence (DNA): TGTGCCAGCAGCTCCCCGCGGGGGACCCACGACGGGGGCTACACCTTC.

The chain links TRBV6-5 to TRBJ1-1; D is uncertain. V was trimmed by 6 bases and J by 0 bases, leaving 11 bases between them. Germline CDR1 MNHEY, CDR2 SVGAGI. CDR3 length equals 14 residues. CDR3 sequence: CASSRGLVNTEAFF. The CDR3 bases are TGTGCCAGCAGCCGAGGACTGGTGAACACTGAAGCTTTCTTT.

The chain employs TRBV27 and TRBJ1-1; 12 positions match TRBD1. CDR1 and CDR2 (germline): MNHEY, SMNVEV (reference sequence). Germline trimming cut 3 bases from V and 5 bases from J; bases unmatched to any gene: 25. The CDR3 is 22 residues long. The CDR3 region is CASSFNIGGDRGLMATGTEAFF. The CDR3 DNA follows: TGTGCCAGCAGTTTCAATATCGGGGGGGACAGGGGGCTAATGGCGACTGGAACTGAAGCTTTCTTT.

This chain joins TRBV5-4 and TRBJ2-7; weak D call: TRBD2 (6 bases). The CDR3 totals 12 residues. V lost 10 bases and J 5 bases, leaving 16 bases between the germline ends. Per the germline V gene, CDR1 is SGHNT and CDR2 is YYREEE (reference sequence). In DNA, the CDR3 is TGTGCCTACGGGGCTAGGAGGGACGAGCAGTACTTC. This codes for CAYGARRDEQYF. The full variable domain, completed using reference TRBV5-4 and TRBJ2-7, is ETGVTQSPTHLIKTRGQQVTLRCSSQSGHNTVSWYQQALGQGPQFIFQYYREEENGRGNFPPRFSGLQFPNYSSELNVNALELDDSALYLCAYGARRDEQYFGPGTRLTVT.